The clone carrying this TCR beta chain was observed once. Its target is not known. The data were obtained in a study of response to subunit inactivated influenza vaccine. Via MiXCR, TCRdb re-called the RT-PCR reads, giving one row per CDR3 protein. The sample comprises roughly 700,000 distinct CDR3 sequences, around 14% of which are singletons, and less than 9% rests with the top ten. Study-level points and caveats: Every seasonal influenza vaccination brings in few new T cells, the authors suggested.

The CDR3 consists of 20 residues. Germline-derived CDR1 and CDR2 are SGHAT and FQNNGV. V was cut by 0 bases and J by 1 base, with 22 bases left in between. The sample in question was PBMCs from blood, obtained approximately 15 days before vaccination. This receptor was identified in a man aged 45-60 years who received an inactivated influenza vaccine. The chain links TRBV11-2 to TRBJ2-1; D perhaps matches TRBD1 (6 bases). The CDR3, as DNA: TGTGCCAGCAGCTTAGATCGGGGTCGTAGCCGGACAGTATCCTACAATGAGCAGTTCTTC. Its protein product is CASSLDRGRSRTVSYNEQFF.